The 25 T cell receptor beta chains below all came from one sample that was sequenced in a study of neurological immune-mediated disorders. TCRdb called the 5' RACE reads again in MiXCR, with one record for every CDR3 protein. The sample records tens of thousands of distinct CDR3 sequences, 9% to 12% being singletons. The sequenced sample was PBMCs. The receptors were sampled from a middle-aged man in good health.

This clonotype was detected ten times or more. The rearrangement uses TRBV29-1 and TRBJ2-5; 14 nucleotides line up with TRBD2. The V gene end was trimmed by 4 bases and the J gene end by 4 bases; junction bases not matched to a gene: 8. The CDR3 has 16 amino acids. Germline V gene lookup returns CDR1 SQVTM and CDR2 ANQGSEA. CDR3 amino acids: CSVGGLAGVIGETQYF. The CDR3 DNA reads as TGCAGCGTTGGGGGACTAGCGGGAGTGATTGGAGAGACCCAGTACTTC.

This clonotype was recorded many times. The chain carries TRBV3-1 and TRBJ1-4; D is unclear. Trimming cost V 4 bases and J 3 bases, with 9 bases left between them. The CDR3 length is 14 residues. Germline assignment: CDR1 LGHDT and CDR2 YNNKEL (reference sequence). The DNA of the CDR3 is TGTGCCAGCAGCCGCGTACCAGCTAATGAAAAACTGTTTTTT. Translating it yields CASSRVPANEKLFF.

This clonotype was detected many times. The V call is TRBV12-3 or TRBV12-4, the J call TRBJ2-3; 10 nucleotides align to TRBD2. The CDR3 spans 17 residues. The trim removed 2 bases at V and 3 bases at J, leaving 8 bases unmatched. The CDR3 here is CASSLIQRGGATDTQYF. CDR3 bases: TGTGCCAGCAGTTTAATCCAGCGGGGGGGTGCTACAGATACGCAGTATTTT.

The genes are TRBV2 and TRBJ2-1; D uncertain. The CDR3 covers 13 residues. Trimming took 7 bases from V and 4 from J, leaving 11 bases between them. The germline V gene encodes CDR1 SNHLY and CDR2 FYNNEI. The chain's CDR3 is CASTLPIYNEQFF. The CDR3 DNA reads as TGTGCCAGCACACTACCCATTTACAATGAGCAGTTCTTC.

This clonotype was counted ten times or more. This chain connects TRBV5-1 to TRBJ1-1, with D possibly being TRBD1 (5 bases). Trimming took off 3 bases at V and 2 bases at J, with 8 bases between the two ends. The CDR3 runs to 13 residues. CDR1 is SGHRS and CDR2 is YFSETQ in the germline V gene. The CDR3 region is CASSSGLNTEAFF. The CDR3 DNA follows: TGCGCCAGCAGCTCGGGACTCAACACTGAAGCTTTCTTT.

This clonotype occurred many times. The chain joins TRBV7-3 to TRBJ2-1; D remains unclear. V gave up 3 bases and J gave up 6 bases, with 9 bases separating them. Germline-derived CDR1 and CDR2 are SGHTA and FQGTGA. The CDR3 consists of 13 residues. The CDR3 DNA reads as TGTGCCAGCAGCTTTGACGGGCGCAATGAGCAGTTCTTC. Its protein is CASSFDGRNEQFF.

This clonotype was recorded at least ten times. J is TRBJ1-6 and V is TRBV27; D unclear. This CDR3 is built from 18 residues. V gave up 3 bases and J gave up 7 bases, with 22 bases separating them. Germline V gives CDR1 MNHEY, CDR2 SMNVEV (reference sequence). The CDR3 is CASSLVRSRTGSNSPLHF. The CDR3 DNA sequence: TGTGCCAGCAGTTTGGTGCGATCCCGGACGGGTTCAAATTCACCCCTCCACTTT.

This clonotype was counted many times. V is TRBV6-2 or TRBV6-3 and J is TRBJ2-7, with 7 bases that match TRBD1. Unmatched junction bases numbered 3, after V lost 5 bases and J lost 5 bases. Germline V gives CDR1 MNHEY, CDR2 SVGEGT. The CDR3 is 12 residues long. CDR3 DNA sequence: TGTGCCAGCAGTAGGGGGCAAAACGAGCAGTACTTC. This translates into CASSRGQNEQYF.

Ten or more counts support this clonotype. The chain's CDR3 is CASSPLIGWDTQYF. In DNA form, the CDR3 reads TGTGCCAGCAGCCCCCTAATCGGATGGGATACGCAGTATTTT. The chain links TRBV7-3 to TRBJ2-3; no definite D call. CDR3 size: 14 residues. V dropped 5 bases and J dropped 6 bases, with 15 bases sitting between them. CDR1 is SGHTA, CDR2 FQGTGA, per germline.

This clonotype was seen many times. The V call is TRBV14, the J call TRBJ2-7; 14 bases are shared with TRBD2. Per the germline V gene, CDR1 is SGHDN and CDR2 is FVKESK. This CDR3 is built from 20 residues. Trimming at V came to 3 bases and at J to 0 bases, leaving 13 bases not matched to a gene. The CDR3 loop reads CASSHNETGTSGGPSYEQYF. The CDR3 bases are TGTGCCAGCAGCCACAACGAGACCGGGACTAGCGGGGGCCCCTCCTACGAGCAGTACTTC.

This chain uses TRBV6-4 with TRBJ1-1; D perhaps matches TRBD1 (5 bases). Germline assignment: CDR1 MRHNA and CDR2 SNTAGT. The CDR3 is 17 amino acids. With 8 bases removed from V and 1 base from J, the gap between germline ends came to 23 bases. This CDR3 reads CASLRGRTLFENTEAFF. DNA of the CDR3: TGTGCCAGCCTACGGGGACGGACACTATTTGAGAACACTGAAGCTTTCTTT.

This clonotype showed up many times. This rearrangement joins TRBV5-5 to TRBJ2-1, with D possibly TRBD1 on 6 matching bases. Between the trimmed V and J ends, which lost 4 bases and 2 bases, there was a span of 13 bases. CDR3 length: 15 residues. Germline V gene data show CDR1 as SGHKS and CDR2 as YYEKEE (reference sequence). CDR3 DNA sequence: TGTGCCAGCAGCGAGGGACAAGGAGCCTACAATGAGCAGTTCTTC. Translating gives CASSEGQGAYNEQFF. The full variable domain, with the rest looked up from reference TRBV5-5 and TRBJ2-1, is DAGVTQSPTHLIKTRGQQVTLRCSPISGHKSVSWYQQVLGQGPQFIFQYYEKEERGRGNFPDRFSARQFPNYSSELNVNALLLGDSALYLCASSEGQGAYNEQFFGPGTRLTVL.

This clonotype has ten or more counts. The chain combines TRBV5-1 with TRBJ2-5; D gene unclear. This CDR3 is 14 amino acids long. Trimming cost V 4 bases and J 0 bases, with 10 bases left between them. Germline loops: CDR1 SGHRS, CDR2 YFSETQ. DNA of the CDR3: TGCGCCAGCAGCCATACCGGGTACCAAGAGACCCAGTACTTC. This encodes CASSHTGYQETQYF.

This clonotype was seen at least ten times. This chain links TRBV7-9 with TRBJ1-2; the D is unclear. V shed 10 bases and J shed 2 bases, with 17 bases lying between them. The CDR3 sequence is 14 residues long. Germline V gene lookup returns CDR1 SEHNR and CDR2 FQNEAQ (reference sequence). CDR3 sequence reads: CATPGRGANYGYTF. The CDR3 DNA reads TGTGCCACGCCGGGTCGGGGAGCCAACTATGGCTACACCTTC.

This clonotype was counted many times. The rearrangement joins TRBV5-1 to TRBJ2-1, with a possible D match to TRBD2 (7 bases). The CDR3 is made up of 16 amino acids. The V and J ends lost 2 bases and 4 bases respectively, with 16 bases between them. The germline CDR1 and CDR2 sequences are SGHRS and YFSETQ. CDR3 DNA sequence: TGCGCCAGCAGCTTAGGGGGGGCAAATCATTACAATGAGCAGTTCTTC. Residues: CASSLGGANHYNEQFF.

This chain joins TRBV9 and TRBJ2-2; 11 bases line up with TRBD1. The CDR3 spans 15 residues. With V trimmed by 3 bases and J by 3 bases, 1 base remained unmatched. Germline lookup yields CDR1 SGDLS and CDR2 YYNGEE. As DNA, the CDR3 is TGTGCCAGCAGCGGGGGACAGGGGGACACCGGGGAGCTGTTTTTT. Amino acids: CASSGGQGDTGELFF.

This clonotype was seen only a few times. In DNA, the CDR3 is TGTGCCAGCAGTTACTCGAAATGGCCCACTGAAGCTTTCTTT. Residues: CASSYSKWPTEAFF. The chain has TRBV6-5 and TRBJ1-1; D ambiguous. The germline V gene encodes CDR1 MNHEY and CDR2 SVGAGI. V lost 0 bases and J 4 bases, leaving 9 bases between the germline ends. The CDR3 has 14 residues.

This clonotype came up many times. The genes are TRBV7-9 and TRBJ1-6, with 10 bases matching TRBD1. J lost 9 bases, V lost 5 bases, and 7 bases had no gene match. Germline V gene data show CDR1 as SEHNR and CDR2 as FQNEAQ (reference sequence). The CDR3 extends over 15 amino acids. CDR3 sequence (DNA): TGTGCCAGCAGCCAAGGGACAGGGGCTGGTTCACCCCTCCACTTT. It is translated as CASSQGTGAGSPLHF.

Ten or more counts support this clonotype. CDR3 loop: CASSLGEGQGARYEQYF. CDR3 coding DNA: TGTGCCAGCAGCTTAGGAGAAGGACAGGGGGCTCGGTACGAGCAGTACTTC. The rearrangement uses TRBV7-9 and TRBJ2-7, with TRBD1 identical over 11 bases. V was pared by 1 base and J by 4 bases, with 9 bases of the junction left unmatched. Germline CDR1 reads SEHNR; CDR2 reads FQNEAQ (reference sequence). The CDR3 runs 17 residues.

This clonotype was found many times. V gene TRBV7-2 combines with J gene TRBJ1-1; no firm D call. CDR1 and CDR2 from the germline V gene are SGHTA and FQGNSA. CDR3 length: 13 residues. V dropped 1 base and J dropped 8 bases, with 11 bases sitting between them. The CDR3 loop is CASSLDPALEAFF. CDR3 coding DNA: TGTGCCAGCAGCTTAGACCCGGCCCTGGAAGCTTTCTTT. The variable domain in full, completed from reference TRBV7-2 and TRBJ1-1, reads GAGVSQSPSNKVTEKGKDVELRCDPISGHTALYWYRQSLGQGLEFLIYFQGNSAPDKSGLPSDRFSAERTGGSVSTLTIQRTQQEDSAVYLCASSLDPALEAFFGQGTRLTVV.

This clonotype was recorded at least ten times. The rearrangement joins TRBV7-2 to TRBJ2-7; D may be TRBD1 (6 bases). CDR1 is SGHTA, CDR2 FQGNSA, per germline. Trimming pared 3 bases from V and 3 bases from J, leaving 12 bases between. This CDR3 contains 14 residues. The CDR3 DNA reads TGTGCCAGCAGCTTGAACAGGGACCGCTACGAGCAGTACTTC. Translated, it gives CASSLNRDRYEQYF.

This clonotype was found many times. The genes are TRBV27 and TRBJ1-2, with TRBD1 matching 8 bases. The V and J ends lost 5 bases and 4 bases, in that order; junction bases with no gene match: 6. Looked up from germline, CDR1 is MNHEY and CDR2 is SMNVEV (reference sequence). This CDR3 region has 14 residues. The CDR3 DNA is TGTGCCAGCAGTCTCAGGGGGACAGGCTATGGCTACACCTTC. Protein product: CASSLRGTGYGYTF.

This clonotype occurred a few times. V gene TRBV5-1 combines with J gene TRBJ1-1; D unresolved. The CDR3 totals 13 residues. Trimming removed 0 bases at V and 7 bases at J, with 10 bases between. CDR1 is SGHRS, CDR2 YFSETQ, per germline. As DNA, the CDR3 is TGCGCCAGCAGCTTGGAGCAGGCAAATGAAGCTTTCTTT. Protein sequence: CASSLEQANEAFF.

This clonotype occurred many times. The chain uses TRBV9 and TRBJ2-2; 11 nucleotides line up with TRBD2. Trimming cost V 3 bases and J 7 bases; bases outside gene matches: 2. The CDR3 has 14 residues. The germline gives CDR1 SGDLS, CDR2 YYNGEE. The CDR3 DNA sequence: TGTGCCAGCAGCGCTGGGACTAGCGGCGGGGAGCTGTTTTTT. This codes for CASSAGTSGGELFF.

With regard to this clonotype: This may stem from a read error, because a much larger clone lies one nucleotide away. This rearrangement joins TRBV7-9 to TRBJ1-1; D not certain. CDR1 and CDR2 from the germline V gene are SEHNR and FQNEAQ (reference sequence). Trimming took off 11 bases at V and 4 bases at J, with 14 bases between the two ends. The CDR3 runs 12 residues. The CDR3 loop reads CAGTIMGTEAFF. CDR3 DNA sequence: TGTGCCGGTACGATTATGGGCACTGAAGCTTTCTTT.